The T cell receptor beta chain described here comes from a study of T-cell memory formation after mild COVID-19. CDR1 is MNHEY, CDR2 SVGAGI, per germline. The CDR3 extends over 14 amino acids. V lost 2 bases to trimming and J lost 3 bases, with 11 bases between them. TCRdb reprocessed the 5' RACE reads with MiXCR, giving one entry per CDR3 protein. The sample carries more than 250,000 distinct CDR3 sequences, about a sixth recorded once. This clonotype turned up a few times. The TCR comes from a man between 18 and 35 years old who had mild COVID-19 (a few samples of this study predate the infection). Cell type and time point are not known. The V call is TRBV6-5, the J call TRBJ2-7, with a tentative D call TRBD1 (5 bases). The specimen sequenced was PBMCs or a T cell subset sorted from them (not recorded which). CDR3 sequence (DNA): TGTGCCAGCAGTTACACAGGACAAGTCTACGAGCAGTACTTC. It codes for CASSYTGQVYEQYF.